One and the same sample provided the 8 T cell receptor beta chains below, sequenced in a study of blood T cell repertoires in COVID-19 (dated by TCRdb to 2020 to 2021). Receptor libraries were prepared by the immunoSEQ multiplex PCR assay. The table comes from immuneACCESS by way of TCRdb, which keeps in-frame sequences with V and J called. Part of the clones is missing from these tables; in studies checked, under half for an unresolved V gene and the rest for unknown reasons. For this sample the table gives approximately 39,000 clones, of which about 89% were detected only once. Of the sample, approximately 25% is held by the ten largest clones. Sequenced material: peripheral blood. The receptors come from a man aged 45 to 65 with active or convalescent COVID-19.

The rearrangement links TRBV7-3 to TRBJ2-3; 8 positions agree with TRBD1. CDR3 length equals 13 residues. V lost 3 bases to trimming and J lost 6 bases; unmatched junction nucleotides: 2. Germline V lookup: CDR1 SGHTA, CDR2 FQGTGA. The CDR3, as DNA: TGTGCCAGCAGCTTGGGACAGGCCGATACGCAGTATTTT. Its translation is CASSLGQADTQYF.

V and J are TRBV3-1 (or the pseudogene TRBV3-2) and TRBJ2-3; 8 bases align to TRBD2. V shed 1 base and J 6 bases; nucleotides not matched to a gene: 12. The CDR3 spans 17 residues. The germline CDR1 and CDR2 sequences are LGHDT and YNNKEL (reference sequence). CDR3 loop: CASSQVTPASGSDTQYF. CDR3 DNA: TGTGCCAGCAGCCAAGTGACCCCGGCTAGCGGGTCTGATACGCAGTATTTT.

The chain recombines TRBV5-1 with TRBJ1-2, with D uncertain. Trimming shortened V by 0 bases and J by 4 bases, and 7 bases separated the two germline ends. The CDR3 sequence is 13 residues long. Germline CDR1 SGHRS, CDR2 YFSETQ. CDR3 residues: CASSLGDIYGYTF. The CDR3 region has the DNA TGCGCCAGCAGCTTGGGAGATATCTATGGCTACACCTTC. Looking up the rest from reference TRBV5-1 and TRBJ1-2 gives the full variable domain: KAGVTQTPRYLIKTRGQQVTLSCSPISGHRSVSWYQQTPGQGLQFLFEYFSETQRNKGNFPGRFSGRQFSNSRSEMNVSTLELGDSALYLCASSLGDIYGYTFGSGTRLTVV.

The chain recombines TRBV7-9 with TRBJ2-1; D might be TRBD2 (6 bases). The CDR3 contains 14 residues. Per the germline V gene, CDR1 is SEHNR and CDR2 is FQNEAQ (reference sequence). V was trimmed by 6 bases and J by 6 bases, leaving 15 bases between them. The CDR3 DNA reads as TGTGCCAGCAGTCCGTGGGGGGATCTCAATGAGCAGTTCTTC. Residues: CASSPWGDLNEQFF.

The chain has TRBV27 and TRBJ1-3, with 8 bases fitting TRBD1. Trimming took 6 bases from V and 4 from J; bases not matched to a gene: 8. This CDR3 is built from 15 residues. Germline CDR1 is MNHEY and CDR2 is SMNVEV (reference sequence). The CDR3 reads CASSRQGQPGNTIYF. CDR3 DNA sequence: TGTGCCAGCAGCCGACAGGGGCAACCCGGAAACACCATATATTTT.

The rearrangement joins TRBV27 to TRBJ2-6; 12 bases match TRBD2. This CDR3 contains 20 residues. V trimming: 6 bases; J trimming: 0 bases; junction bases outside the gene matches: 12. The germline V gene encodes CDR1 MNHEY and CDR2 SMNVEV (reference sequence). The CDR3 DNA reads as TGTGCCAGCAGCCTCTCGAGGACTAGCGGGAAATTCTCTGGGGCCAACGTCCTGACTTTC. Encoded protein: CASSLSRTSGKFSGANVLTF.

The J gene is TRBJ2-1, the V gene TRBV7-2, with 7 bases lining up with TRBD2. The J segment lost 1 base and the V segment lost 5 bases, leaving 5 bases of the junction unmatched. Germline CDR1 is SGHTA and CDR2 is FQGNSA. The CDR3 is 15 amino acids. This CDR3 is CASSTWTRSYNEQFF. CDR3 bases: TGTGCCAGCAGCACGTGGACTAGATCCTACAATGAGCAGTTCTTC.

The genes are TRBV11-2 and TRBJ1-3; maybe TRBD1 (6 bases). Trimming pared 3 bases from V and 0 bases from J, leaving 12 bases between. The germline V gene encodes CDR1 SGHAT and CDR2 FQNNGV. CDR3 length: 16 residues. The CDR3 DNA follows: TGTGCCAGCAGCTTTGGGGGGGCGGACTCTGGAAACACCATATATTTT. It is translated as CASSFGGADSGNTIYF.